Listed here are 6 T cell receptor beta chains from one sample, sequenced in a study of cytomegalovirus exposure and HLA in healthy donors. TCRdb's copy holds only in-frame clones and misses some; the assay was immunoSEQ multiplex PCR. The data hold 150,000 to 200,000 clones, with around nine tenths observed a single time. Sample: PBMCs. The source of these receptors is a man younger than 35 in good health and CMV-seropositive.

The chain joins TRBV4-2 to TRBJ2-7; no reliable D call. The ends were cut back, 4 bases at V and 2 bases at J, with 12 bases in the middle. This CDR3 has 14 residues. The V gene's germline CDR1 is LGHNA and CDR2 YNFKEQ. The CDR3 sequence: CASSRERHTYEQYF. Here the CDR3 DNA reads TGTGCCAGCAGCCGCGAACGCCATACCTACGAGCAGTACTTC.

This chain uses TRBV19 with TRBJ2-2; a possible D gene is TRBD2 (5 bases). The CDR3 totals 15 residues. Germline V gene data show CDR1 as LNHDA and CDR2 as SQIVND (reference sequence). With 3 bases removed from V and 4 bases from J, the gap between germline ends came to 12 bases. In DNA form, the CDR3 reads TGTGCCAGTAGTATTGCCCGTGGAGGCACCGGGGAGCTGTTTTTT. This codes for CASSIARGGTGELFF. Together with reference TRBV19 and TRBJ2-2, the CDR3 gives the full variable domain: DGGITQSPKYLFRKEGQNVTLSCEQNLNHDAMYWYRQDPGQGLRLIYYSQIVNDFQKGDIAEGYSVSREKKESFPLTVTSAQKNPTAFYLCASSIARGGTGELFFGEGSRLTVL.

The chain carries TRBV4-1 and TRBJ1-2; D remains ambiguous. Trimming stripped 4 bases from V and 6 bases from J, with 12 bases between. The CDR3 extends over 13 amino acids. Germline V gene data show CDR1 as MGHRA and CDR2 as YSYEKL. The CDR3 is CASSLGLRDGYTF. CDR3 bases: TGCGCCAGCAGCCTAGGACTAAGGGATGGCTACACCTTC.

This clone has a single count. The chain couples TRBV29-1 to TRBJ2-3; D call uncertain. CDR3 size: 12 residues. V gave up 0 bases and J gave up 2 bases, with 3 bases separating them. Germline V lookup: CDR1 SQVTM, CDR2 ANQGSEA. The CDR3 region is CSVEDNTDTQYF. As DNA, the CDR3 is TGCAGCGTTGAAGACAACACAGATACGCAGTATTTT.

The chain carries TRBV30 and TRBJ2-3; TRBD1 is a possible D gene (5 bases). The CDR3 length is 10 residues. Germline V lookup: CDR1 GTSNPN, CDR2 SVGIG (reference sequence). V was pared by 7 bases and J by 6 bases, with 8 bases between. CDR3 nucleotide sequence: TGTGCCTTGAAGGGGGATACGCAGTATTTT. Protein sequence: CALKGDTQYF.

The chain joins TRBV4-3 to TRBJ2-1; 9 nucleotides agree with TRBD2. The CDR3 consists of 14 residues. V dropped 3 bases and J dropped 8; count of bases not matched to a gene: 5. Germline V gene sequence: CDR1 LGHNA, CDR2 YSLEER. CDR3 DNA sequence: TGCGCCAGCAGCCAGATAGCGGGAGACGATGAGCAGTTCTTC. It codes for CASSQIAGDDEQFF.